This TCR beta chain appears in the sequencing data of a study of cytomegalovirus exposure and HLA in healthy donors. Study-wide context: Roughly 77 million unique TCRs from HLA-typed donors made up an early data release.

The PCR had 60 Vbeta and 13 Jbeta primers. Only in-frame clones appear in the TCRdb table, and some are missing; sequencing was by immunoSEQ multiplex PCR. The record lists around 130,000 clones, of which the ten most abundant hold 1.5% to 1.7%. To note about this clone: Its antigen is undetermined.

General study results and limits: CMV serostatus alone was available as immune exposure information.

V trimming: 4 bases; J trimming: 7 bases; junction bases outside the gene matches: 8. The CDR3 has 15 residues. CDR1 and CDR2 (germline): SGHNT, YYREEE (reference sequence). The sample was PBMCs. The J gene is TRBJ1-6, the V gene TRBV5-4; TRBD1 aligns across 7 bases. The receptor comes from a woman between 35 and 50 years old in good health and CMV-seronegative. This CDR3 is CASSLTGDRNSPLHF. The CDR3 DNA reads TGTGCCAGCAGCCTTACAGGGGATCGGAATTCACCCCTCCACTTT. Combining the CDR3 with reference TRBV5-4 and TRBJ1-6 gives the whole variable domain ETGVTQSPTHLIKTRGQQVTLRCSSQSGHNTVSWYQQALGQGPQFIFQYYREEENGRGNFPPRFSGLQFPNYSSELNVNALELDDSALYLCASSLTGDRNSPLHFGNGTRLTVT.